The present T cell receptor (beta chain) was sequenced within a study of blood T cells in healthy people across ages. Study observations and caveats: Because donor CMV status was unknown, expanded clonotype changes were possibly confounded. One million T cells yielded diversity estimates that were considered underestimates.

This clonotype was detected a few times. Its specificity is unknown. A J-beta primer mix and a sample-barcoded 5' primer were used in a second PCR of roughly 7 to 12 cycles. MiXCR, run by TCRdb on the 5' RACE reads, gives a single entry per CDR3 protein. The sample shows roughly 730,000 distinct CDR3 sequences, just over 55% of them seen only once. V shed 2 bases, J shed 5 bases, and the junction held 3 bases outside the gene matches. CDR3 size: 13 residues. CDR1 is GTSNPN and CDR2 is SVGIG in the germline V gene (reference sequence). This TCR was sampled from a man between 35 and 55 years old in good health. The chain couples TRBV30 to TRBJ2-3, with 8 bases aligning to TRBD2. Sequencing used blood. The CDR3 nucleotides are TGTGCCTGGAGTCGCGGGGGGAAAGATACGCAGTATTTT. This codes for CAWSRGGKDTQYF.